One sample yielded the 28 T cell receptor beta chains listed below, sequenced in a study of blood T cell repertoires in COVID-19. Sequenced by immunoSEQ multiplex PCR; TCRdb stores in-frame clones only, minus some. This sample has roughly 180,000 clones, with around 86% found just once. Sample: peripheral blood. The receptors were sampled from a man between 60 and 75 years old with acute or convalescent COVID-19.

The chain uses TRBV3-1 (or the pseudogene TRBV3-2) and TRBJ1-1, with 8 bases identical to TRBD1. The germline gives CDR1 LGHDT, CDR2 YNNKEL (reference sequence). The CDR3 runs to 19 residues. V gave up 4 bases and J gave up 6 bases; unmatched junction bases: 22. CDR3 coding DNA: TGTGCCAGCAGCCGGGAGATAGTCCCGGGACAGGCCTTGACCTCTGAAGCTTTCTTT. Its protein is CASSREIVPGQALTSEAFF.

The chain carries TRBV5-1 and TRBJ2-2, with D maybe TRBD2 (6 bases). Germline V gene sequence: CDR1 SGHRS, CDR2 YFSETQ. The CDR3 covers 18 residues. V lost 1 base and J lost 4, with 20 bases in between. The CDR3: CASSLFGGNSIGTGELFF. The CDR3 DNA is TGCGCCAGCAGCTTGTTTGGGGGGAACTCGATTGGCACCGGGGAGCTGTTTTTT.

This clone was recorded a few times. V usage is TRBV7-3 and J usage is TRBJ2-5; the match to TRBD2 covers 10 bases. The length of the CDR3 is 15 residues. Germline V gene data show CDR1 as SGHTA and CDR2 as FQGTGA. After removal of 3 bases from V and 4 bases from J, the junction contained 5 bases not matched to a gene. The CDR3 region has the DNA TGTGCCAGCAGCTTCAGCGGGAGGGCCGGAGAGACCCAGTACTTC. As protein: CASSFSGRAGETQYF.

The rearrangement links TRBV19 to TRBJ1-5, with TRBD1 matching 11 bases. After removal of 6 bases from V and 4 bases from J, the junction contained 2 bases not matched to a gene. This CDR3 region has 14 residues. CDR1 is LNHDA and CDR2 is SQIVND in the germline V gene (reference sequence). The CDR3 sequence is CASRGTGGNQPQHF. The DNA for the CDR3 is TGTGCCAGTAGGGGGACAGGGGGGAATCAGCCCCAGCATTTT.

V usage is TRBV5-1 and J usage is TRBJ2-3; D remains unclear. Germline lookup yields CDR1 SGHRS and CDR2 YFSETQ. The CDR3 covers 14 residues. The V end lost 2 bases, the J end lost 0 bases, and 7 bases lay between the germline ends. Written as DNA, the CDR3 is TGCGCCAGCAGCTTTTTGGGCAGCACAGATACGCAGTATTTT. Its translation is CASSFLGSTDTQYF.

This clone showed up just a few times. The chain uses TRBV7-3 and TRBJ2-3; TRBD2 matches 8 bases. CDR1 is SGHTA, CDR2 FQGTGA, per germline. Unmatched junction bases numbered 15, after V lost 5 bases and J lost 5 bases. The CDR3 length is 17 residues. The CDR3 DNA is TGTGCCAGCAGCAAGCGGACTAGCAGAGACGGGATAGATACGCAGTATTTT. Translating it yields CASSKRTSRDGIDTQYF.

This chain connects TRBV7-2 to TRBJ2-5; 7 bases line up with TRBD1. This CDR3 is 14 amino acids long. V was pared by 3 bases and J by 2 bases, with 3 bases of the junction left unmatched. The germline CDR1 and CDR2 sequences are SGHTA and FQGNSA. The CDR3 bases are TGTGCCAGCAGCTTCGGCAGGGGGCAAGAGACCCAGTACTTC. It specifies CASSFGRGQETQYF.

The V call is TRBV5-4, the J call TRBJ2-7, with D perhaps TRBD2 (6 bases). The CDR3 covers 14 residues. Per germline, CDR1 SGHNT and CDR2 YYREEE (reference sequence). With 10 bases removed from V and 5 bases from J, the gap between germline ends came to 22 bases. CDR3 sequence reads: CAGSFRGRIHEQYF. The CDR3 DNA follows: TGTGCCGGGAGCTTTCGGGGGAGGATCCACGAGCAGTACTTC.

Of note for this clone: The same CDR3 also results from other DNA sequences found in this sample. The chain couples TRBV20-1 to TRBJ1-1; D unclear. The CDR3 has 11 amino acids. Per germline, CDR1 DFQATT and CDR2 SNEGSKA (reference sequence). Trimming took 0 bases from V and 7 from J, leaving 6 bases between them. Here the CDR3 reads CSARERIEAFF. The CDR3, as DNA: TGCAGTGCTAGAGAGCGGATTGAAGCTTTCTTT.

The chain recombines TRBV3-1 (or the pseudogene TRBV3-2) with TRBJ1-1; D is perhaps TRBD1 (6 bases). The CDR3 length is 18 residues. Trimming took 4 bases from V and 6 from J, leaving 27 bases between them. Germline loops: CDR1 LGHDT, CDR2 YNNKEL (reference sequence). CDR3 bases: TGTGCCAGCAGCCTCGGCGGGGGCCGGGTATGGGGTGGGGCTGAAGCTTTCTTT. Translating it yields CASSLGGGRVWGGAEAFF.

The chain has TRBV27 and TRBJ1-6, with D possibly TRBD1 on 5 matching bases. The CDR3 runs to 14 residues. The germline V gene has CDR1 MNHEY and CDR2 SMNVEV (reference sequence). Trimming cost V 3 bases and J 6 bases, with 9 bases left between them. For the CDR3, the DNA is TGTGCCAGCAGTTTTGGGGGAGGTAATTCACCCCTCCACTTT. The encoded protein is CASSFGGGNSPLHF.

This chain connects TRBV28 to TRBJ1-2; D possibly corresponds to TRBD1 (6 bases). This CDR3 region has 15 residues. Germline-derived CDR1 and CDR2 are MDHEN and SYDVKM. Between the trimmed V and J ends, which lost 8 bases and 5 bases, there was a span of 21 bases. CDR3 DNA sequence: TGTGCCAGCTACCAAGGACAGTTGGCCGTGTATGGCTACACCTTC. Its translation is CASYQGQLAVYGYTF.

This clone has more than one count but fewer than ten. CDR3 coding DNA: TGTGCCAGCAGTTTATCTCTAGCGGGAGGCACCTACGAGCAGTACTTC. This sequence encodes CASSLSLAGGTYEQYF. The chain carries TRBV27 and TRBJ2-7; TRBD2 matches at 11 bases. V lost 0 bases to trimming and J lost 2 bases; unmatched junction nucleotides: 3. Germline assignment: CDR1 MNHEY and CDR2 SMNVEV (reference sequence). The CDR3 contains 16 residues.

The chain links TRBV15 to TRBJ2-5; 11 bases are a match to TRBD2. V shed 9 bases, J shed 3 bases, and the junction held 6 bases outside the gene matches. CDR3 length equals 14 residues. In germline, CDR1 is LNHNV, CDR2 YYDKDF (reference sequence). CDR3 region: CATFSGRAEETQYF. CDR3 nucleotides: TGTGCCACGTTTAGCGGGAGGGCCGAAGAGACCCAGTACTTC. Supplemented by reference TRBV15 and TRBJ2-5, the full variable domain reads DAMVIQNPRYQVTQFGKPVTLSCSQTLNHNVMYWYQQKSSQAPKLLFHYYDKDFNNEADTPDNFQSRRPNTSFCFLDIRSPGLGDTAMYLCATFSGRAEETQYFGPGTRLLVL.

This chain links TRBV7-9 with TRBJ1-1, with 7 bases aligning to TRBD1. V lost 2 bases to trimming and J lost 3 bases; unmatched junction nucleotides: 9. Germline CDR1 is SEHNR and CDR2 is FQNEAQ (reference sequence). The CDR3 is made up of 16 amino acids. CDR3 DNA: TGTGCCAGCAGCTTAAACCAAGGGGGCTCGGACACTGAAGCTTTCTTT. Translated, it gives CASSLNQGGSDTEAFF.

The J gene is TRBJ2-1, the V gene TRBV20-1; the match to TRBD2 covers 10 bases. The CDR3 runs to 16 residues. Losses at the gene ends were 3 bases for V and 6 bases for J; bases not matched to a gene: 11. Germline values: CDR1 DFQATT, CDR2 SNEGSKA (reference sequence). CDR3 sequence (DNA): TGCAGTGCTAGTTTGCCTAGCGGGAGTAGGGGCAATGAGCAGTTCTTC. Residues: CSASLPSGSRGNEQFF.

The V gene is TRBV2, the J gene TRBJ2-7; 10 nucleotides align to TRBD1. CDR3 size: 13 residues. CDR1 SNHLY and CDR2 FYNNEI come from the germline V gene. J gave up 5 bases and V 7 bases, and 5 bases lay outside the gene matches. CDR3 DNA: TGTGCCAGCATCCGGGACAGGGGAAACGAGCAGTACTTC. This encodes CASIRDRGNEQYF.

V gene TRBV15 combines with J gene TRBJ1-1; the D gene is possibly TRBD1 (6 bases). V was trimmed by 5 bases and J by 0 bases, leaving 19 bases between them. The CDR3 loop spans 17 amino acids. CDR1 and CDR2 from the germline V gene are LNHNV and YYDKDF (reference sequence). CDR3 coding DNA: TGTGCCACCAGCCCCCAGGCTCTCGGACAGATGAACACTGAAGCTTTCTTT. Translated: CATSPQALGQMNTEAFF.

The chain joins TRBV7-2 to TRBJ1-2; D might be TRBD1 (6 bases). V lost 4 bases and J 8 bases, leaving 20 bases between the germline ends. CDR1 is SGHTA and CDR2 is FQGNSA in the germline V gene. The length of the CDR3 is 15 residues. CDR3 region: CASSSGPGTLKGYTF. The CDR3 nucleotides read TGTGCCAGCAGCTCCGGCCCGGGGACATTGAAGGGCTACACCTTC.

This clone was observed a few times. The CDR3 here is CASTRGLAGYNEQFF. CDR3 bases: TGTGCCAGCACCCGGGGGCTAGCGGGGTACAATGAGCAGTTCTTC. The chain recombines TRBV7-9 with TRBJ2-1; 9 bases agree with TRBD2. Germline V lookup: CDR1 SEHNR, CDR2 FQNEAQ (reference sequence). The CDR3 consists of 15 residues. Trimming cost V 7 bases and J 4 bases; bases outside gene matches: 8. Looking up the rest from reference TRBV7-9 and TRBJ2-1 gives the full variable domain: DTGVSQNPRHKITKRGQNVTFRCDPISEHNRLYWYRQTLGQGPEFLTYFQNEAQLEKSRLLSDRFSAERPKGSFSTLEIQRTEQGDSAMYLCASTRGLAGYNEQFFGPGTRLTVL.

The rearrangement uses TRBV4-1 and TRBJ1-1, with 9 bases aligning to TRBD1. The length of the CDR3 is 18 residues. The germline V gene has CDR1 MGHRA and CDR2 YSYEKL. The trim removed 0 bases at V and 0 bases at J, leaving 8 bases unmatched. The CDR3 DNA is TGCGCCAGCAGCCAAGATTGGGGACAGGGAAGAATGAACACTGAAGCTTTCTTT. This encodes CASSQDWGQGRMNTEAFF.

In DNA, the CDR3 is TGCGCCAGCAGCCTGGACAGGGAAGAGACCCAGTACTTC. The encoded protein is CASSLDREETQYF. This chain uses TRBV4-1 with TRBJ2-5; 8 bases are a match to TRBD1. Trimming removed 4 bases from V and 3 bases from J; junction bases left unmatched: 1. CDR3 length: 13 amino acids. The V gene's germline CDR1 is MGHRA and CDR2 YSYEKL.

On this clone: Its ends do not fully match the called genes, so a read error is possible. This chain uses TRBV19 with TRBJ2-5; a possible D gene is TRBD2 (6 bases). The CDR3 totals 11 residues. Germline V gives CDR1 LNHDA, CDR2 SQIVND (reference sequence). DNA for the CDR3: TGTGCCAGTAGTACGGGGGAGAGCCAGTACTTC. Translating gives CASSTGESQYF.

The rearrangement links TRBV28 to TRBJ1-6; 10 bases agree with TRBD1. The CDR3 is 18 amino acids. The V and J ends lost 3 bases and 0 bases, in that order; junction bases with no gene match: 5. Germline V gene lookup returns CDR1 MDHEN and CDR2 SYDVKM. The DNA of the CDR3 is TGTGCCAGCAGTTTCCGCCGGACAGGGGGCTCCTATAATTCACCCCTCCACTTT. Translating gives CASSFRRTGGSYNSPLHF.

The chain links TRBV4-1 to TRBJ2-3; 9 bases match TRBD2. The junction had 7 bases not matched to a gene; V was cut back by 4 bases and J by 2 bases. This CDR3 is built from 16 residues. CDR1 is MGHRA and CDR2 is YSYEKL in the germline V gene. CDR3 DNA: TGCGCCAGCAGCCGACTAGCGGCGGGATCCACAGATACGCAGTATTTT. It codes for CASSRLAAGSTDTQYF.

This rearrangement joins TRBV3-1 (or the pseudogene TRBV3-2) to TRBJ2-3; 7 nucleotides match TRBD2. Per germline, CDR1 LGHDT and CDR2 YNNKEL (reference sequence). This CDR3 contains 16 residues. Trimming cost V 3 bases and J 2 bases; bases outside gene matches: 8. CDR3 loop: CASSQGIGRNTDTQYF. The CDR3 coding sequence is TGTGCCAGCAGCCAGGGGATCGGGAGGAACACAGATACGCAGTATTTT.

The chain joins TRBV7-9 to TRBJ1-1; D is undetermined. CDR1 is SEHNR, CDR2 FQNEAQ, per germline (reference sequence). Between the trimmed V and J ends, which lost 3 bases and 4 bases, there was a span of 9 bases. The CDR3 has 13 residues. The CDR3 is CASSFDSTTEAFF. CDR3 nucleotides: TGTGCCAGCAGCTTTGATAGTACCACTGAAGCTTTCTTT.

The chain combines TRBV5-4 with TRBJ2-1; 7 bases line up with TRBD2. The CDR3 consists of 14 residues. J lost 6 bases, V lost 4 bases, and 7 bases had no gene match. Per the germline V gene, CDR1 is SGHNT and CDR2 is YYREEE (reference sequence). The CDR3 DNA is TGTGCCAGCAGCACCTGGACTAGGCTCAATGAGCAGTTCTTC. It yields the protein CASSTWTRLNEQFF.